The clone carrying this T cell receptor beta chain was found many times. What it binds is not known. This entry belongs to a study of response to subunit inactivated influenza vaccine. Using its own MiXCR run on the RT-PCR reads, TCRdb lists one record per CDR3 protein. The repertoire holds 500,000 to 600,000 distinct CDR3 sequences, approximately 12% seen once, with more than 8.5% in the top ten. CDR3 size: 14 residues. The germline CDR1 and CDR2 sequences are DFQATT and SNEGSKA (reference sequence). V lost 6 bases and J lost 2; bases outside the gene matches: 6. Study-wide results and limits: Authors suggested seasonal influenza vaccinations each recruit few new T cells.

The chain links TRBV20-1 to TRBJ2-3, with 9 bases identical to TRBD1. This specimen was PBMCs from blood, taken on the day of vaccination. This receptor was obtained from a middle-aged man who received an inactivated influenza vaccine. The CDR3 reads CSAAGQGLTDTQYF. The CDR3 DNA is TGCAGTGCCGCGGGACAGGGCCTCACAGATACGCAGTATTTT.